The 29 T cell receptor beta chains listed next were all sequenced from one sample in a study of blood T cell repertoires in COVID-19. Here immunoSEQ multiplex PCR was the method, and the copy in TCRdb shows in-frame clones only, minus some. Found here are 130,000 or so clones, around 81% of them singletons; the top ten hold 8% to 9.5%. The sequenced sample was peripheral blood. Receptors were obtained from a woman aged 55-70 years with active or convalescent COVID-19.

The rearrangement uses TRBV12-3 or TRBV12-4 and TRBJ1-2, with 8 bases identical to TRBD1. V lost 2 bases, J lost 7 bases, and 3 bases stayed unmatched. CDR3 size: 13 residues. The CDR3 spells CASSLQGASGYTF. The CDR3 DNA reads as TGTGCCAGCAGTTTACAGGGGGCGAGTGGCTACACCTTC.

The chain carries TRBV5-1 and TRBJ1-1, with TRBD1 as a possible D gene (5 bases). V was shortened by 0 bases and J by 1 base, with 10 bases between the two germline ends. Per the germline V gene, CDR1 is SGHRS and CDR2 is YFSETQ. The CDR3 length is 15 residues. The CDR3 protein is CASSLAGTQNTEAFF. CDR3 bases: TGCGCCAGCAGCTTGGCCGGGACTCAGAACACTGAAGCTTTCTTT.

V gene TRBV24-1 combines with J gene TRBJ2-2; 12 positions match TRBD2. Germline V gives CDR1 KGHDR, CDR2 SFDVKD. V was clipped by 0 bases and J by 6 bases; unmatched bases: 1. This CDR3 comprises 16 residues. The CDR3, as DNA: TGTGCCACCAGTGATTTGGCTAGCGGGAGGGCCGGGGAGCTGTTTTTT. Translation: CATSDLASGRAGELFF.

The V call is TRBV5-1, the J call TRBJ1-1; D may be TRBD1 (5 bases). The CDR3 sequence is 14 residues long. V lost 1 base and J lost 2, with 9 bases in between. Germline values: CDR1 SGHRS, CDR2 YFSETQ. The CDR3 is CASSLYQGNTEAFF. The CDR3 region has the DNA TGCGCCAGCAGCTTGTATCAGGGAAACACTGAAGCTTTCTTT.

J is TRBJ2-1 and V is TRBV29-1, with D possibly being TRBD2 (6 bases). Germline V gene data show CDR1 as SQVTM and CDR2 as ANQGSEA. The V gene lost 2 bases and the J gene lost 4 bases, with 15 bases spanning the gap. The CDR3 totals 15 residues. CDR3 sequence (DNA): TGCAGCGTTGAAAGTAGGGGAGGCCTTTACAATGAGCAGTTCTTC. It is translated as CSVESRGGLYNEQFF.

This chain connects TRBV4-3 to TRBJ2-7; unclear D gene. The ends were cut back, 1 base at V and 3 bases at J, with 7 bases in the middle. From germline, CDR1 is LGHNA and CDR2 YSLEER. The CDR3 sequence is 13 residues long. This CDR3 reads CASSQGLLYEQYF. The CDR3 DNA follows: TGCGCCAGCAGCCAAGGACTTCTCTACGAGCAGTACTTC.

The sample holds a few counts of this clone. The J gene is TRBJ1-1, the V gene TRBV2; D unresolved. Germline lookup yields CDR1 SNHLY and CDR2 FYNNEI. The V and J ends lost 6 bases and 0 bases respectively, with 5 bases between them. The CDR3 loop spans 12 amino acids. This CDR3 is CASRRLNTEAFF. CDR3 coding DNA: TGTGCCAGCAGGCGGCTGAACACTGAAGCTTTCTTT. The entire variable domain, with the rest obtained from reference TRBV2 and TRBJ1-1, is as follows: EPEVTQTPSHQVTQMGQEVILRCVPISNHLYFYWYRQILGQKVEFLVSFYNNEISEKSEIFDDQFSVERPDGSNFTLKIRSTKLEDSAMYFCASRRLNTEAFFGQGTRLTVV.

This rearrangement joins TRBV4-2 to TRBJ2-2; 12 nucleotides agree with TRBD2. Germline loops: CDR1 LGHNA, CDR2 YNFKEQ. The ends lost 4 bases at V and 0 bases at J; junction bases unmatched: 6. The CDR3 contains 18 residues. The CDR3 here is CASSPPLAGGPNTGELFF. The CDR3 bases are TGTGCCAGCAGCCCTCCACTAGCGGGAGGCCCGAACACCGGGGAGCTGTTTTTT.

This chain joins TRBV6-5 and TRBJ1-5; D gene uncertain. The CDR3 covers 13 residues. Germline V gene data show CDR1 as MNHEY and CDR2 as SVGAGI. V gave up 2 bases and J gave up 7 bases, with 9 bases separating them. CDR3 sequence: CASSYGRRQPQHF. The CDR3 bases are TGTGCCAGCAGTTACGGGAGGAGGCAGCCCCAGCATTTT.

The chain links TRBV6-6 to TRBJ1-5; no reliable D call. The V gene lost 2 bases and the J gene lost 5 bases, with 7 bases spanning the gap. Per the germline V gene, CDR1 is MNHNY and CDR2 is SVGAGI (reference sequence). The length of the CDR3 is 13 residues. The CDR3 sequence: CASSYKRDQPQHF. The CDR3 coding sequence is TGTGCCAGCAGTTACAAGAGGGATCAGCCCCAGCATTTT.

This CDR3 reads CASSFYRDIHNEQFF. Here the CDR3 DNA reads TGTGCCAGCAGTTTTTACCGGGACATACACAATGAGCAGTTCTTC. The chain has TRBV27 and TRBJ2-1; TRBD1 might be the D (6 bases). Germline CDR1 MNHEY, CDR2 SMNVEV (reference sequence). Trimming pared 3 bases from V and 5 bases from J, leaving 14 bases between. The CDR3 runs to 15 residues.

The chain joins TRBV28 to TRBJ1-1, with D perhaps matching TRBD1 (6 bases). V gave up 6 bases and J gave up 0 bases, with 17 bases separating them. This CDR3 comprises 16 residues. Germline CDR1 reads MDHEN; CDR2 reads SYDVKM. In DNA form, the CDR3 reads TGTGCCAGCAGCACAACGAGACAGGCGCTGAACACTGAAGCTTTCTTT. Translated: CASSTTRQALNTEAFF.

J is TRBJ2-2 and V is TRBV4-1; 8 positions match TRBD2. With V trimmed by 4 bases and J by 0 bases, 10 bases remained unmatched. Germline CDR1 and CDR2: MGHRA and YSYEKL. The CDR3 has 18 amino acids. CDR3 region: CASSLRGSGDANTGELFF. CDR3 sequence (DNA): TGCGCCAGCAGCCTTCGTGGTAGCGGGGACGCGAACACCGGGGAGCTGTTTTTT.

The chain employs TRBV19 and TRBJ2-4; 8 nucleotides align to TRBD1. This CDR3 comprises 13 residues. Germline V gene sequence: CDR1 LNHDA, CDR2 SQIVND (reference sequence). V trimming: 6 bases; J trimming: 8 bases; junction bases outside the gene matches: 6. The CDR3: CASRRDRRDIQYF. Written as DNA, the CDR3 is TGTGCCAGTAGGCGGGACAGGAGGGACATTCAGTACTTC.

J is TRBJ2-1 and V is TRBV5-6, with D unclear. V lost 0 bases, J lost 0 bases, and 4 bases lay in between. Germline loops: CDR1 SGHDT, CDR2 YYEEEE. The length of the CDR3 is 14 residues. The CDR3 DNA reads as TGTGCCAGCAGCTTGGTTAGCTCCTACAATGAGCAGTTCTTC. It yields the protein CASSLVSSYNEQFF.

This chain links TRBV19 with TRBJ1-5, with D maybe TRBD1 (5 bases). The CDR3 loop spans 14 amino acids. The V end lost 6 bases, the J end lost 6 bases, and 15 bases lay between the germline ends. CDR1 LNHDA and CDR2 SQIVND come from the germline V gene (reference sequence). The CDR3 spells CASSPRGDGQPQHF. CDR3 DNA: TGTGCCAGTAGCCCCCGGGGGGACGGTCAGCCCCAGCATTTT.

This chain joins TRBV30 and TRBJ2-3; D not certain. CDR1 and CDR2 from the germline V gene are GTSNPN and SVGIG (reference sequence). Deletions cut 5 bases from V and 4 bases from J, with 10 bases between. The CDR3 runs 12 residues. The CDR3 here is CAWGPGADTQYF. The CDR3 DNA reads TGTGCCTGGGGGCCCGGAGCAGATACGCAGTATTTT. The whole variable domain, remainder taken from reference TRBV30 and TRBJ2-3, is SQTIHQWPATLVQPVGSPLSLECTVEGTSNPNLYWYRQAAGRGLQLLFYSVGIGQISSEVPQNLSASRPQDRQFILSSKKLLLSDSGFYLCAWGPGADTQYFGPGTRLTVL.

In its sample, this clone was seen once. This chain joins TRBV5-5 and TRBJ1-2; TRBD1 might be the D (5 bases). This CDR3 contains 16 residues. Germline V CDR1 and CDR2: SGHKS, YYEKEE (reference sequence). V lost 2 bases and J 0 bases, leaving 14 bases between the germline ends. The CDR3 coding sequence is TGTGCCAGCAGCTTACAGGCAGGCCAAGCTAACTATGGCTACACCTTC. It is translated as CASSLQAGQANYGYTF.

The CDR3 region is CASSEGSRGLYTEAFF. CDR3 in DNA: TGTGCCAGCAGCGAAGGGAGTCGGGGGTTGTATACTGAAGCTTTCTTT. The gene calls are TRBV5-6 and TRBJ1-1; D may be TRBD1 (5 bases). This CDR3 has 16 amino acids. CDR1 and CDR2 from the germline V gene are SGHDT and YYEEEE. The V and J ends lost 4 bases and 5 bases respectively, with 21 bases between them.

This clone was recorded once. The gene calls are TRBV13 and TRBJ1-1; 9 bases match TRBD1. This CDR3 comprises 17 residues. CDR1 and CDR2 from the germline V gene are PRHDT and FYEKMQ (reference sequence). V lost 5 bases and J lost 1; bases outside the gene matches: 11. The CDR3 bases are TGTGCCAGCAGCCCCCGGACAGGGGTGCCTTCGAACACTGAAGCTTTCTTT. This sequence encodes CASSPRTGVPSNTEAFF.

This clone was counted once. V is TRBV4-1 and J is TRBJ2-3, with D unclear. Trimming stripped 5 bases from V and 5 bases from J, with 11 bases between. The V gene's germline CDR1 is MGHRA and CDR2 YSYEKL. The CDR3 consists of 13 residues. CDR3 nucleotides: TGCGCCAGCAGCGGGCGTTATGGAGATACGCAGTATTTT. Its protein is CASSGRYGDTQYF.

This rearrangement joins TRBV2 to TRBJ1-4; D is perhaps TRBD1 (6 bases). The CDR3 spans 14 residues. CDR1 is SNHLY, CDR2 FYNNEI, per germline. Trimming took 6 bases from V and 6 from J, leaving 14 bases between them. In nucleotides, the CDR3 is TGTGCCAGCAGCGGTAACAGGGACGATGAAAAACTGTTTTTT. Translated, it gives CASSGNRDDEKLFF.

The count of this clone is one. CDR3 residues: CATIPQVGYTEAFF. The CDR3 nucleotides are TGTGCCACAATCCCGCAAGTGGGCTACACTGAAGCTTTCTTT. The chain has TRBV6-5 and TRBJ1-1; D gene uncertain. V was trimmed by 10 bases and J by 3 bases, leaving 18 bases between them. Per germline, CDR1 MNHEY and CDR2 SVGAGI. The CDR3 length is 14 residues.

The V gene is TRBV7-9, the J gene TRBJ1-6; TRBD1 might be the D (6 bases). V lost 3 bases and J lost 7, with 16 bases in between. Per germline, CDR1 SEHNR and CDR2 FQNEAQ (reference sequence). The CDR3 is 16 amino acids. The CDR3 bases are TGTGCCAGCAGCTTCGACCGGGACACCATAAATTCACCCCTCCACTTT. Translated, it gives CASSFDRDTINSPLHF.

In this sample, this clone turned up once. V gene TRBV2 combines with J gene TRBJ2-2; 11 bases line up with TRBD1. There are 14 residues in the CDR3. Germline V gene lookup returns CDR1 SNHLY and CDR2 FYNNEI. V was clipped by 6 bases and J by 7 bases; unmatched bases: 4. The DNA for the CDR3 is TGTGCCAGCAGCGGGACAGGGGGGAACGGGGAGCTGTTTTTT. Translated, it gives CASSGTGGNGELFF.

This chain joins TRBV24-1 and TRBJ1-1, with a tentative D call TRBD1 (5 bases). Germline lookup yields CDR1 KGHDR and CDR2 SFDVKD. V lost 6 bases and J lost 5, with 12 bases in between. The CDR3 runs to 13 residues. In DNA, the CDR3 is TGTGCCACCAGTTCGGGCAGGGTTACTGAAGCTTTCTTT. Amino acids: CATSSGRVTEAFF.

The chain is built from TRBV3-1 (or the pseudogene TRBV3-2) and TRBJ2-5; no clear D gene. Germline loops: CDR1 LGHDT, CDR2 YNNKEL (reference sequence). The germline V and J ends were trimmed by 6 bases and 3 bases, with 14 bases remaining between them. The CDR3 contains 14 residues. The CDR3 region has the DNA TGTGCCAGCAGTCCCGCCCCTAGTGAAGAGACCCAGTACTTC. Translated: CASSPAPSEETQYF.

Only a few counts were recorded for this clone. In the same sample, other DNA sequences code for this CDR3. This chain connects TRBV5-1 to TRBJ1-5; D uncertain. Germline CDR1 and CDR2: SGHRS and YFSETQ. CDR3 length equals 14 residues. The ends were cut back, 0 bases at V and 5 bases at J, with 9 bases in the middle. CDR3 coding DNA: TGCGCCAGCAGCTTGGACAGCCCAGATCAGCCCCAGCATTTT. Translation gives CASSLDSPDQPQHF.

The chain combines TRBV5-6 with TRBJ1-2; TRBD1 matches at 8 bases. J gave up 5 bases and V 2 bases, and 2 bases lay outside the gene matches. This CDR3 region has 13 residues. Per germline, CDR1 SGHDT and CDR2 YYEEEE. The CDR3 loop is CASSLGDRYGYTF. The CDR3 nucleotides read TGTGCCAGCAGCTTAGGGGACAGGTATGGCTACACCTTC.